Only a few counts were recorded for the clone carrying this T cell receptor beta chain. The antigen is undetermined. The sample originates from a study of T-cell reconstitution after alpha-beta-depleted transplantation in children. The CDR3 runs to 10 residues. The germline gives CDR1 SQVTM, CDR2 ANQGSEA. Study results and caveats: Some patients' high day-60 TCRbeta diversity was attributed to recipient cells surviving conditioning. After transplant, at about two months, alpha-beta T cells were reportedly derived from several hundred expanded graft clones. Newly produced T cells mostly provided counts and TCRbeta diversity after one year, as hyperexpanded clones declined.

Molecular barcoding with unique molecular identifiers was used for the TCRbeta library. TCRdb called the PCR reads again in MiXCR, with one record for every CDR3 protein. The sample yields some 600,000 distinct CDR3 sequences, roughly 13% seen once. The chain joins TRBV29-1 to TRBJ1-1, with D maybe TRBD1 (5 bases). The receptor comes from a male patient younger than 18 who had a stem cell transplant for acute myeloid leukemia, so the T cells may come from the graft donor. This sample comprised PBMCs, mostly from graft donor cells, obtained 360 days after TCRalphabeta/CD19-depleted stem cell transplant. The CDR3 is CGGWEFEAFF. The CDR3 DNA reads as TGCGGGGGGTGGGAGTTTGAAGCTTTCTTT.